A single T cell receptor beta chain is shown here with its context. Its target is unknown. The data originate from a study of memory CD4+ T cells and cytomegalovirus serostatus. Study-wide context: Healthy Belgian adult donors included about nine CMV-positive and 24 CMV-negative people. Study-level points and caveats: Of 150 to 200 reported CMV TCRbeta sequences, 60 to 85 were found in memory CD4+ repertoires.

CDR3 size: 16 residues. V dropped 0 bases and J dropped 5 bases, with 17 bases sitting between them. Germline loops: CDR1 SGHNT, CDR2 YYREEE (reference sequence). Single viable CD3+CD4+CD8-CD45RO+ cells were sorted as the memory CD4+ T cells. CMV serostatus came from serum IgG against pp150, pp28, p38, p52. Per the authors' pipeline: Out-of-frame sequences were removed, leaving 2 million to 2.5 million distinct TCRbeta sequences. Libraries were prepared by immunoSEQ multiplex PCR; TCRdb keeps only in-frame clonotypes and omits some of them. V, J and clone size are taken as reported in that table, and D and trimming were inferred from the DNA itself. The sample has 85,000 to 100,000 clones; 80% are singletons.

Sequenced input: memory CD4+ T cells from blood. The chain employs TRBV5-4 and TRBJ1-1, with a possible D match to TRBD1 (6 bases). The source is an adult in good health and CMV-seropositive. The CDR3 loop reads CASSLAGRLRGTEAFF. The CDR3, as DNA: TGTGCCAGCAGCTTGGCGGGGAGATTAAGGGGGACTGAAGCTTTCTTT. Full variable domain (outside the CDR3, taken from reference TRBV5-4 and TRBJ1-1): ETGVTQSPTHLIKTRGQQVTLRCSSQSGHNTVSWYQQALGQGPQFIFQYYREEENGRGNFPPRFSGLQFPNYSSELNVNALELDDSALYLCASSLAGRLRGTEAFFGQGTRLTVV.